A selection of T cell receptor beta chains follows, all from one sample in a study of CXCR3-negative and CXCR3-positive naive CD8 T cells. Reprocessing the 5' RACE reads, TCRdb reports a single entry for every CDR3 protein and omits DNA. The listing contains about 120,000 distinct CDR3 sequences. The specimen sequenced was naive CXCR3+ CD8+ T cells from blood. Receptors were obtained from a human donor in good health. Some clones in this sample may be carry-over from other donors' samples. Each CDR3 is given with its conserved first and last residue.

J	V	length	CDR3
TRBJ2-7	TRBV7-9	16	CASSLAYGQLGYEQYF
TRBJ2-6	TRBV9	16	CASSVGQHSGANVLTF
TRBJ2-7	TRBV28	14	CASSSGGSGYEQYF
TRBJ1-2	TRBV4-1	13	CASSQEGDYGYTF
TRBJ1-2	TRBV20-1	15	CSARDLTGPNYGYTF
TRBJ2-7	TRBV13	16	CASSKDGTGGSYEQYF
TRBJ1-5	TRBV4-1	15	CASSQDRQGNQPQHF
TRBJ1-2	TRBV5-1	15	CASSLWTDTNYGYTF
TRBJ1-6	TRBV5-5	16	CASSLAMPGNNSPLHF
TRBJ2-5	TRBV28	14	CASNIRETQETQYF
TRBJ2-1	TRBV25-1	14	CASIGDRAYNEQFF
TRBJ2-7	TRBV5-1	15	CASSLDVSKSYEQYF
TRBJ2-4	TRBV2	15	CASSEPGGQGDIQYF
TRBJ1-1	TRBV6-5	13	CASSYSSGPEAFF
TRBJ2-5	TRBV12-2	15	CASRWRTSGRSMQYF
TRBJ2-2	TRBV19	17	CASSIMTASGGAGELFF
TRBJ2-2	TRBV29-1	15	CSAISGTTNTGELFF
TRBJ2-7	TRBV29-1	12	CSVEGTSYEQYF
TRBJ2-1	TRBV5-6	14	CASSLGLAINEQFF
TRBJ2-7	TRBV7-6	11	CASSDGDEQYF
TRBJ2-1	TRBV12-3/TRBV12-4	14	CASSVTSGGPEQFF
TRBJ2-5	TRBV7-9	16	CASSLGSSGRQETQYF
TRBJ1-5	TRBV19	15	CASSIAEYSNQPQHF
TRBJ1-1	TRBV5-1	16	CASSLYLGQKATEAFF
TRBJ2-7	TRBV9	14	CASSGRTGPHEQYF
TRBJ2-2	TRBV19	15	CASSIVGGNTGELFF
TRBJ1-1	TRBV29-1	15	CSIQGEDSGNTEAFF
TRBJ2-5	TRBV7-2	20	CASSLADGTSGGMFQETQYF
TRBJ1-5	TRBV7-2	15	CASSFRTGVDQPQHF
TRBJ2-7	TRBV10-2	14	CASGIDKSSYEQYF
TRBJ2-1	TRBV10-3	15	CAISGGEVGYTEQFF
TRBJ2-7	TRBV10-2	14	CASTQRTNTYEQYF
TRBJ2-1	TRBV11-2	16	CASSLDQGSPYNEQFF
TRBJ2-3	TRBV20-1	18	CSADERDGLSGPTDTQYF
TRBJ2-1	TRBV6-2/TRBV6-3	15	CASSLGRGLGNEQFF
TRBJ2-6	TRBV5-6	14	CASSLNPGANVLTF
TRBJ2-7	TRBV19	17	CASSNLGVGTGLDEQYF
TRBJ2-3	TRBV28	21	CASSYPRLAGGHTSETDTQYF
TRBJ2-3	TRBV5-5	15	CASSGEGFGTDTQYF
TRBJ2-7	TRBV20-1	12	CSASGVSYEQYF
TRBJ1-1	TRBV6-6	16	CASSYQGASPNTEAFF
TRBJ1-1	TRBV7-9	16	CASSSNDGEGDTEAFF
TRBJ2-2	TRBV19	14	CASSFRQVTGELFF
TRBJ2-5	TRBV20-1	16	CSARDVTSETQETQYF
TRBJ2-1	TRBV7-9	14	CASNRDTDYNEQFF
TRBJ2-7	TRBV5-1	15	CASSIGWEGPNEQYF
TRBJ2-7	TRBV12-3/TRBV12-4	14	CASTQGLKSYEQYF
TRBJ1-1	TRBV5-1	17	CASRTGTGLPYGTEAFF
TRBJ2-5	TRBV14	13	CASSQVFQETQYF
TRBJ1-2	TRBV5-1	13	CASSLGVIDGYTF
TRBJ2-1	TRBV28	17	CASSSPGHHFSYNEQFF
TRBJ2-7	TRBV7-9	15	CASSPQSAAPREQYF
TRBJ2-2	TRBV7-6	19	CASSSPSITSGANTGELFF
TRBJ2-2	TRBV7-7	16	CASSLAYGAGTGELFF
TRBJ2-1	TRBV15	19	CATSRDPLGLAGVGNEQFF